The next 31 T cell receptor beta chains were all read from a single sample in a study of blood T cell repertoires in COVID-19. The protocol was immunoSEQ multiplex PCR, while the TCRdb copy is restricted to in-frame clones and leaves out a portion. The sample contains under 65,000 clones, roughly 91% of which appear only once. What was sequenced was peripheral blood. The source of these receptors is a human donor in a cohort sampled during active COVID-19.

The chain uses TRBV19 and TRBJ1-3; D is unclear. The V gene's germline CDR1 is LNHDA and CDR2 SQIVND (reference sequence). Trimming removed 7 bases at V and 2 bases at J, with 12 bases between. The CDR3 runs to 14 residues. The DNA of the CDR3 is TGTGCCAGTATAAACTTGCTCGCTGGAAACACCATATATTTT. This codes for CASINLLAGNTIYF. Together with reference TRBV19 and TRBJ1-3, the CDR3 gives the full variable domain: DGGITQSPKYLFRKEGQNVTLSCEQNLNHDAMYWYRQDPGQGLRLIYYSQIVNDFQKGDIAEGYSVSREKKESFPLTVTSAQKNPTAFYLCASINLLAGNTIYFGEGSWLTVV.

The chain employs TRBV9 and TRBJ2-3; D is uncertain. Trimming pared 4 bases from V and 4 bases from J, leaving 7 bases between. This CDR3 has 12 residues. CDR1 and CDR2 from the germline V gene are SGDLS and YYNGEE. The CDR3 DNA follows: TGTGCCAGCAGCCCTGGGCCAGATACGCAGTATTTT. Its protein is CASSPGPDTQYF.

This sequence joins TRBV7-2 and TRBJ2-7; tentative D call: TRBD1 (6 bases). Germline V lookup: CDR1 SGHTA, CDR2 FQGNSA. The CDR3 is 16 residues long. Trimming took off 0 bases at V and 5 bases at J, with 17 bases between the two ends. In DNA form, the CDR3 reads TGTGCCAGCAGCTTAGCGCTGGGGGCCCTCGGGGACGAGCAGTACTTC. Translating gives CASSLALGALGDEQYF. Filled out from reference TRBV7-2 and TRBJ2-7, the complete variable domain reads GAGVSQSPSNKVTEKGKDVELRCDPISGHTALYWYRQSLGQGLEFLIYFQGNSAPDKSGLPSDRFSAERTGGSVSTLTIQRTQQEDSAVYLCASSLALGALGDEQYFGPGTRLTVT.

The CDR3 sequence: CASSLDRGGEKLFF. Here the CDR3 DNA reads TGTGCCAGCAGTCTGGACAGGGGGGGAGAAAAACTGTTTTTT. The chain is built from TRBV5-4 and TRBJ1-4; 10 bases map to TRBD1. Germline loops: CDR1 SGHNT, CDR2 YYREEE (reference sequence). This CDR3 contains 14 residues. V shed 5 bases and J 8 bases; nucleotides not matched to a gene: 6.

This clone has just one count. The rearrangement links TRBV10-1 to TRBJ2-2; 7 bases match TRBD2. The CDR3 covers 15 residues. CDR1 and CDR2 (germline): WNHNN, SYGVQD (reference sequence). J gave up 3 bases and V 5 bases, and 6 bases lay outside the gene matches. DNA for the CDR3: TGCGCCAGCAGTAAGGCGGGAGTCGACACCGGGGAGCTGTTTTTT. Translation gives CASSKAGVDTGELFF.

CDR3 region: CASSQGGGASTETQYF. The CDR3 DNA reads TGCGCCAGCAGCCAAGGCGGGGGGGCAAGTACGGAGACCCAGTACTTC. The chain employs TRBV4-1 and TRBJ2-5, with 9 nucleotides matching TRBD2. The V segment lost 1 base and the J segment 5 bases; nucleotides outside the gene matches: 8. Germline CDR1 and CDR2: MGHRA and YSYEKL. The CDR3 has 16 amino acids.

This chain links TRBV5-1 with TRBJ2-1; the D gene is possibly TRBD2 (7 bases). CDR3 length: 16 amino acids. The V gene lost 4 bases and the J gene lost 0 bases, with 14 bases spanning the gap. Germline lookup yields CDR1 SGHRS and CDR2 YFSETQ. The CDR3 nucleotides read TGCGCCAGCAGCGGTCGGGGGGCCCGCTCCTACAATGAGCAGTTCTTC. Its protein product is CASSGRGARSYNEQFF.

The V call is TRBV5-6, the J call TRBJ1-5; no clear D. The V end was cut by 0 bases, the J end by 7 bases, with 8 bases between. CDR1 SGHDT and CDR2 YYEEEE come from the germline V gene. The CDR3 length is 13 residues. In DNA, the CDR3 is TGTGCCAGCAGCTTGGACTTACGGCAGCCCCAGCATTTT. It yields the protein CASSLDLRQPQHF.

The J gene is TRBJ1-3, the V gene TRBV9; D is unresolved. The CDR3 is made up of 14 amino acids. Trimming shortened V by 0 bases and J by 5 bases, and 9 bases separated the two germline ends. Germline loops: CDR1 SGDLS, CDR2 YYNGEE. CDR3 region: CASSVAGNRNTIYF. As DNA, the CDR3 is TGTGCCAGCAGCGTAGCGGGAAACAGAAACACCATATATTTT.

The V gene is TRBV29-1, the J gene TRBJ2-5; D is perhaps TRBD2 (5 bases). V lost 4 bases, J lost 5 bases, and 11 bases lay in between. There are 12 residues in the CDR3. Germline-derived CDR1 and CDR2 are SQVTM and ANQGSEA. Here the CDR3 DNA reads TGCAGCGTTGGCCCGGGATCGGAGACCCAGTACTTC. This codes for CSVGPGSETQYF.

The chain is built from TRBV11-2 and TRBJ1-2, with TRBD1 matching over 8 bases. The junction had 6 bases not matched to a gene; V was cut back by 5 bases and J by 7 bases. The CDR3 is made up of 13 amino acids. CDR1 and CDR2 from the germline V gene are SGHAT and FQNNGV. The CDR3 is CASSPITGGGYTF. The CDR3 region has the DNA TGTGCCAGCAGCCCCATTACAGGGGGTGGCTACACCTTC.

The chain recombines TRBV6-5 with TRBJ2-7; the match to TRBD1 covers 8 bases. The CDR3 consists of 14 residues. The ends lost 1 base at V and 7 bases at J; junction bases unmatched: 6. Germline V gene data show CDR1 as MNHEY and CDR2 as SVGAGI. CDR3 nucleotides: TGTGCCAGCAGTTACTTTCGACAGGGGTTAGAGCAGTACTTC. Its protein is CASSYFRQGLEQYF.

J is TRBJ2-3 and V is TRBV5-7; 7 nucleotides align to TRBD2. TRBV5-7 counts as an open reading frame of uncertain function. CDR3 length equals 15 residues. V dropped 8 bases and J dropped 4; count of bases not matched to a gene: 13. The CDR3 region has the DNA TGTGCCAGAACCGGACCGGGACTAAATTCAGATACGCAGTATTTT. It translates to CARTGPGLNSDTQYF.

V usage is TRBV18 and J usage is TRBJ2-7; weak D call: TRBD2 (5 bases). The CDR3 covers 13 residues. Germline V gene data show CDR1 as KGHSH and CDR2 as LQKENI. Deletions cut 6 bases from V and 4 bases from J, with 13 bases between. The CDR3 here is CASSPRGSYEQYF. The DNA of the CDR3 is TGTGCCAGCTCCCCCCGGGGAAGTTACGAGCAGTACTTC.

The chain is built from TRBV7-2 and TRBJ1-2; possibly TRBD1 for D (5 bases). The CDR3 consists of 13 residues. V gave up 5 bases and J gave up 1 base, with 8 bases separating them. The germline CDR1 and CDR2 sequences are SGHTA and FQGNSA. The CDR3 DNA sequence: TGTGCCAGCAGCACCAGGGATAACTATGGCTACACCTTC. It encodes CASSTRDNYGYTF. Supplemented by reference TRBV7-2 and TRBJ1-2, the full variable domain reads GAGVSQSPSNKVTEKGKDVELRCDPISGHTALYWYRQSLGQGLEFLIYFQGNSAPDKSGLPSDRFSAERTGGSVSTLTIQRTQQEDSAVYLCASSTRDNYGYTFGSGTRLTVV.

This clone appeared a single time. The chain has TRBV19 and TRBJ1-2; possibly TRBD1 for D (6 bases). The CDR3 totals 15 residues. Germline CDR1 and CDR2: LNHDA and SQIVND (reference sequence). V was pared by 3 bases and J by 3 bases, with 14 bases between. CDR3 nucleotide sequence: TGTGCCAGTAGTATCGGGTCAACAGGGTACTATGGCTACACCTTC. This translates into CASSIGSTGYYGYTF.

The chain recombines TRBV2 with TRBJ1-5, with D possibly being TRBD1 (5 bases). Germline V lookup: CDR1 SNHLY, CDR2 FYNNEI. V lost 7 bases, J lost 5 bases, and 27 bases lay in between. This CDR3 has 18 residues. The chain's CDR3 is CASMGWGGPQRDHQPQHF. Written as DNA, the CDR3 is TGTGCCAGCATGGGGTGGGGGGGACCGCAGAGGGACCATCAGCCCCAGCATTTT. The variable domain in full, completed from reference TRBV2 and TRBJ1-5, reads EPEVTQTPSHQVTQMGQEVILRCVPISNHLYFYWYRQILGQKVEFLVSFYNNEISEKSEIFDDQFSVERPDGSNFTLKIRSTKLEDSAMYFCASMGWGGPQRDHQPQHFGDGTRLSIL.

This rearrangement joins TRBV7-2 to TRBJ2-7; 10 positions agree with TRBD1. CDR3 length equals 14 residues. With 4 bases clipped from V and 3 bases from J, the junction kept 3 bases outside the gene matches. Germline values: CDR1 SGHTA, CDR2 FQGNSA. CDR3 DNA: TGTGCCAGCAGCTCCAGGGACAGGGGCTACGAGCAGTACTTC. Translation: CASSSRDRGYEQYF.

The gene calls are TRBV12-3 or TRBV12-4 and TRBJ2-1; D remains unclear. The length of the CDR3 is 12 residues. The V end lost 2 bases, the J end lost 10 bases, and 9 bases lay between the germline ends. The CDR3: CASSLPHREQFF. The CDR3 DNA sequence: TGTGCCAGCAGTTTACCCCACAGAGAGCAGTTCTTC.

This clone was picked up one time. J is TRBJ2-4 and V is TRBV5-1; 9 nucleotides align to TRBD2. The ends lost 5 bases at V and 11 bases at J; junction bases unmatched: 11. Germline lookup yields CDR1 SGHRS and CDR2 YFSETQ. The CDR3 consists of 14 residues. This CDR3 is CASSQGLAFNLQYF. The CDR3 DNA is TGCGCCAGCAGTCAGGGACTAGCATTCAACCTTCAGTACTTC.

The V call is TRBV7-9, the J call TRBJ2-3; D is uncertain. Germline V gene sequence: CDR1 SEHNR, CDR2 FQNEAQ (reference sequence). Trimming left V 5 bases short and J 5 bases short, with 8 bases between. The CDR3 is 12 amino acids. CDR3 loop: CASSISGDTQYF. The CDR3 bases are TGTGCCAGCAGCATCTCCGGAGATACGCAGTATTTT. The full variable domain, its missing parts supplied by reference TRBV7-9 and TRBJ2-3, is DTGVSQNPRHKITKRGQNVTFRCDPISEHNRLYWYRQTLGQGPEFLTYFQNEAQLEKSRLLSDRFSAERPKGSFSTLEIQRTEQGDSAMYLCASSISGDTQYFGPGTRLTVL.

This chain uses TRBV7-2 with TRBJ1-2; D might be TRBD1 (5 bases). Germline CDR1 SGHTA, CDR2 FQGNSA. CDR3 length equals 14 residues. Trimming took off 2 bases at V and 4 bases at J, with 11 bases between the two ends. The CDR3 protein is CASSLQGTSYGYTF. As DNA, the CDR3 is TGTGCCAGCAGCTTACAGGGAACATCCTATGGCTACACCTTC.

Only a few counts were recorded for this clone. The rearrangement joins TRBV19 to TRBJ1-5; 7 bases map to TRBD1. The CDR3 sequence is 13 residues long. J was trimmed by 10 bases and V by 3 bases; bases with no gene match: 6. Germline lookup yields CDR1 LNHDA and CDR2 SQIVND (reference sequence). The CDR3 nucleotides read TGTGCCAGTAGTATTCGGGGGACAGTTCCCCAGCATTTT. This encodes CASSIRGTVPQHF.

This chain uses TRBV14 with TRBJ2-1, with TRBD2 identical over 11 bases. In germline, CDR1 is SGHDN, CDR2 FVKESK. The CDR3 has 14 amino acids. Losses at the gene ends were 5 bases for V and 9 bases for J; bases not matched to a gene: 6. In nucleotides, the CDR3 is TGTGCCAGCAGCGACCTAGCGGGAGGAGCTGAGCAGTTCTTC. Amino acid sequence: CASSDLAGGAEQFF.

This sequence joins TRBV5-5 and TRBJ1-4, with D hard to call. The V and J ends lost 0 bases and 5 bases respectively, with 8 bases between them. The germline gives CDR1 SGHKS, CDR2 YYEKEE (reference sequence). The CDR3 covers 14 residues. The CDR3 bases are TGTGCCAGCAGCTTGGCGAACCTAAATGAAAAACTGTTTTTT. It translates to CASSLANLNEKLFF.

The genes are TRBV18 and TRBJ1-2; D possibly corresponds to TRBD1 (5 bases). CDR1 KGHSH and CDR2 LQKENI come from the germline V gene. Deletions cut 0 bases from V and 3 bases from J, with 11 bases between. The CDR3 sequence is 15 residues long. In DNA form, the CDR3 reads TGTGCCAGCTCACCACCGACCAGGGATTACTATGGCTACACCTTC. It encodes CASSPPTRDYYGYTF.

V and J are TRBV5-1 and TRBJ1-1; 10 nucleotides line up with TRBD1. The CDR3 spans 14 residues. The V and J ends lost 5 bases and 3 bases, in that order; junction bases with no gene match: 4. The germline V gene has CDR1 SGHRS and CDR2 YFSETQ. CDR3 amino acids: CASRSGTGDTEAFF. The CDR3 DNA follows: TGCGCCAGCAGATCGGGGACAGGGGACACTGAAGCTTTCTTT.

This clone was seen a single time. V and J are TRBV7-9 and TRBJ1-2, with 7 bases that match TRBD1. CDR1 is SEHNR and CDR2 is FQNEAQ in the germline V gene (reference sequence). The V gene end was trimmed by 5 bases and the J gene end by 6 bases; junction bases not matched to a gene: 9. This CDR3 is built from 14 residues. The CDR3 loop reads CASSTNSGQHGYTF. CDR3 nucleotides: TGTGCCAGCAGCACGAACTCGGGACAGCATGGCTACACCTTC.

The rearrangement uses TRBV9 and TRBJ1-2, with 10 nucleotides matching TRBD1. V lost 4 bases to trimming and J lost 3 bases; unmatched junction nucleotides: 6. Per the germline V gene, CDR1 is SGDLS and CDR2 is YYNGEE. The CDR3 totals 15 residues. CDR3 loop: CASSPGQGRDYGYTF. The CDR3 nucleotides are TGTGCCAGCAGCCCGGGACAGGGGAGGGACTATGGCTACACCTTC.

This chain connects TRBV3-1 (or the pseudogene TRBV3-2) to TRBJ2-5; TRBD2 agrees at 7 bases. Trimming cost V 8 bases and J 3 bases; bases outside gene matches: 3. This CDR3 contains 12 residues. Germline CDR1 and CDR2: LGHDT and YNNKEL (reference sequence). CDR3 sequence (DNA): TGTGCCAGCCTAGCGGCCGAAGAGACCCAGTACTTC. It encodes CASLAAEETQYF.

The rearrangement uses TRBV30 and TRBJ2-7, with 8 bases fitting TRBD2. The J segment lost 7 bases and the V segment lost 0 bases, leaving 5 bases of the junction unmatched. Germline V lookup: CDR1 GTSNPN, CDR2 SVGIG (reference sequence). The CDR3 covers 13 residues. This CDR3 reads CAWSVMTSEEQYF. CDR3 bases: TGTGCCTGGAGTGTCATGACTAGCGAAGAGCAGTACTTC.